This T cell receptor beta chain was recorded in a study of response to subunit inactivated influenza vaccine. Study observations and caveats: Seasonal influenza vaccination, on each occasion, was suggested by the authors to recruit few new T cells.

TCRdb redid the calling of the RT-PCR reads with MiXCR, one entry per CDR3 protein. Seen here are about 700,000 distinct CDR3 sequences, approximately 15% observed once, and the top ten hold roughly 6.4%. Trimming pared 5 bases from V and 7 bases from J, leaving 17 bases between. This CDR3 contains 15 residues. Per germline, CDR1 SGHTA and CDR2 FQGNSA. Points on this clonotype: As yet, its antigen is unknown.

The sequenced sample was PBMCs from blood, obtained 14 days before vaccination. This clonotype was obtained from a middle-aged man who received an inactivated influenza vaccine. The rearrangement joins TRBV7-2 to TRBJ2-2; D not resolved. The CDR3 protein is CASSGRFVGNGELFF. The CDR3 DNA sequence: TGTGCCAGCAGCGGGCGGTTTGTAGGGAACGGGGAGCTGTTTTTT.